These T cell receptor beta chains were read from a single sample in a study of blood T cell repertoires in COVID-19. Only in-frame clones appear in the TCRdb table, and some are missing; sequencing was by immunoSEQ multiplex PCR. The sample lists under 200,000 clones; around 89% were seen once. Sequenced material: peripheral blood. Receptors were obtained from a man aged 35 to 55 with active or convalescent COVID-19. The CDR3 runs from the conserved cysteine through the conserved F or W. D genes are given only for firm matches. Size is stated for part of the rows, as once, few or many counts, or as a class when the clone is expanded.

clone size	D gene	J gene	V gene	CDR3 DNA	CDR3 protein
.	TRBD2	TRBJ2-3	TRBV10-3	TGTGCCATCAGTGGCGGCGGGAGTACACAAGATACGCAGTATTTT	CAISGGGSTQDTQYF
.	.	TRBJ1-6	TRBV6-5	TGTGCCAGCAGCCTCGCGGGCAATTCACCCCTCCACTTT	CASSLAGNSPLHF
.	.	TRBJ2-2	TRBV28	TGTGCCAGCAGTTTTCCCAGGAACACCGGGGAGCTGTTTTTT	CASSFPRNTGELFF
once	TRBD2	TRBJ2-5	TRBV6-2/TRBV6-3	TGTGCCAGCAGCCTCGGGGCTAGCGGGGGTCCATTCCAAGAGACCCAGTACTTC	CASSLGASGGPFQETQYF
.	TRBD1	TRBJ1-1	TRBV5-5	TGTGCCAGCAGCTTGGTAACAGGGGGTTCCCAACTGACTGAAGCTTTCTTT	CASSLVTGGSQLTEAFF
.	.	TRBJ1-5	TRBV5-1	TGCGCCAGCAGCGCCGGGACAAGCGGCAATCAGCCCCAGCATTTT	CASSAGTSGNQPQHF
once	TRBD1	TRBJ1-1	TRBV7-8	TGTGCCAGCAGCCCGGGACAGGGGTTGACTGAAGCTTTCTTT	CASSPGQGLTEAFF
few	.	TRBJ1-3	TRBV11-2	TGTGCCAGCAGCCAATCGAGCCCTGGAAACACCATATATTTT	CASSQSSPGNTIYF
.	.	TRBJ1-3	TRBV6-1	TGTGCCAGCAGTGAAGGGGTGGACTTCTCTGGAAACACCATATATTTT	CASSEGVDFSGNTIYF
.	.	TRBJ1-1	TRBV19	TGTGCCAGTCAAATCGAAGCGACAGACATGAACACTGAAGCTTTCTTT	CASQIEATDMNTEAFF
.	.	TRBJ2-3	TRBV6-5	TGTGCCAGCAGCACCCGGGATACGCAGTATTTT	CASSTRDTQYF
.	TRBD1	TRBJ2-7	TRBV3-1/TRBV3-2	TGTGCCAGCAGCCAACCAATGGGACAGGCGCTAGGCGAGCAGTACTTC	CASSQPMGQALGEQYF
.	.	TRBJ2-7	TRBV9	TGTGCCAGCAGCTTGGGGCCCTCCTACGAGCAGTACTTC	CASSLGPSYEQYF
.	.	TRBJ2-1	TRBV20-1	TGCAGTGCTAGTGCCCATTCCTACAATGAGCAGTTCTTC	CSASAHSYNEQFF
.	.	TRBJ1-3	TRBV19	TGTGCCAGTAGTATATCGTCACTCCTCTCTGGAAACACCATATATTTT	CASSISSLLSGNTIYF
.	TRBD1	TRBJ1-4	TRBV28	TGTGCCAGCACCCTGGGGGACAGAACTAATGAAAAACTGTTTTTT	CASTLGDRTNEKLFF